The subject of this entry is one T cell receptor beta chain. Its target antigen remains unknown. No per-base quality is available; no much larger clone lies one base away. The data are from a study of blood T cell repertoires in COVID-19 (dated by TCRdb to 2018 to 2021). About the study as a whole: Samples covering the acute and convalescent phases of COVID-19 were provided by collaborators in the United States, Italy and Spain. The sample metadata nearly always contained a de-identified subject ID, COVID-19 status, age in years and sex. The material from the prospective study consisted of cDNA or gDNA derived from T cells, B-cell-depleted T cells, or PBMCs. HLA class I and class II types, where available, came from metadata supplied by the sample provider rather than from assay-based typing. The repertoires were made available in a free public database intended to serve as a resource for research on the immune response to SARS-CoV-2. The dataset comprised deeply sampled blood TCRbeta repertoires from subjects exposed to, actively infected with, or recovered from COVID-19. The samples were drawn from two sources: the first 160 participants of the ongoing ImmuneRACE study, and 1,254 subjects contributed by 6 global collaborators. Broad study findings and their caveats: The amount of clinical and demographic metadata varied by source and participant and was provided uncurated.

The collaborating institutions used their own protocols to collect whole blood in K2EDTA tubes. Collaborator samples were shipped for TCRbeta analysis as frozen whole blood, isolated PBMCs, or DNA extracted from either sample type. There are 16 amino acids in the CDR3, from cysteine to phenylalanine inclusive. Only the CDR3 portion is preserved as DNA: 48 bases, with reading frame beginning at the first base. The germline V gene sets CDR1 to KGHSH and CDR2 to LQKENI. Clipping removes 0 bases from V and 6 bases from J, with 4 as the unmatched junction base count. TCRbeta CDR3 regions were amplified from genomic DNA by means of the immunoSEQ Assay, a bias-controlled multiplex PCR. In the original analysis: Nucleated cell counts per sample were estimated from amplification of reference gene primers within the assay. Sequence reads were collapsed and filtered to measure the absolute abundance of every unique TCRbeta CDR3 rearrangement. Productive Simpson clonality was computed per sample as the square root of Simpson's diversity index over productive rearrangements. The clones in this table, taken by TCRdb from immuneACCESS, are in-frame only. Not every clone is retained; where verified, under half of the shortfall comes from an unresolved V gene, and the cause of the rest is unknown. Clone size and V and J calls were adopted from that table, with D and trimming inferred from the DNA. The sample yields a few hundred thousand clones; around 86% were counted once. Around 3% of the sample is in the top ten clones.

This receptor was taken from a woman between 25 and 40 years old with active or convalescent COVID-19. Sequenced material: peripheral blood. The V and J genes are TRBV18 and TRBJ2-1, with 11 central nucleotides matching TRBD1. The DNA reads TGTGCCAGCTCACCACCCGGGACAGGGGGTCTCAATGAGCAGTTCTTC. Its translation is CASSPPGTGGLNEQFF.